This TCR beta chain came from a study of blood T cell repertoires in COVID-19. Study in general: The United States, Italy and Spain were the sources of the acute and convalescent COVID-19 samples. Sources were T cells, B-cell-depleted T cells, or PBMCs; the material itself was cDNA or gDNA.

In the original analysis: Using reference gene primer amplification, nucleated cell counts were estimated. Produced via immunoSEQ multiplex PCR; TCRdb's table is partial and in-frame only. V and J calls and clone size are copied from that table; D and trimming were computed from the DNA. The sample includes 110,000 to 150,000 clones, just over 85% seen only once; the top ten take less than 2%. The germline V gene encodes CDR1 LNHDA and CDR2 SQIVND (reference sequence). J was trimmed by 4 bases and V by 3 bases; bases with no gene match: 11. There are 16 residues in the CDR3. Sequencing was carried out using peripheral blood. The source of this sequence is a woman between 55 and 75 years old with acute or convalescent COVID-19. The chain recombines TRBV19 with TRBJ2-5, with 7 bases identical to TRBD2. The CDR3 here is CASSIQRGLTTETQYF. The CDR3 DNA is TGTGCCAGTAGTATCCAGCGGGGCTTAACGACAGAGACCCAGTACTTC. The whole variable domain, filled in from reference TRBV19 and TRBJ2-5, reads DGGITQSPKYLFRKEGQNVTLSCEQNLNHDAMYWYRQDPGQGLRLIYYSQIVNDFQKGDIAEGYSVSREKKESFPLTVTSAQKNPTAFYLCASSIQRGLTTETQYFGPGTRLLVL.